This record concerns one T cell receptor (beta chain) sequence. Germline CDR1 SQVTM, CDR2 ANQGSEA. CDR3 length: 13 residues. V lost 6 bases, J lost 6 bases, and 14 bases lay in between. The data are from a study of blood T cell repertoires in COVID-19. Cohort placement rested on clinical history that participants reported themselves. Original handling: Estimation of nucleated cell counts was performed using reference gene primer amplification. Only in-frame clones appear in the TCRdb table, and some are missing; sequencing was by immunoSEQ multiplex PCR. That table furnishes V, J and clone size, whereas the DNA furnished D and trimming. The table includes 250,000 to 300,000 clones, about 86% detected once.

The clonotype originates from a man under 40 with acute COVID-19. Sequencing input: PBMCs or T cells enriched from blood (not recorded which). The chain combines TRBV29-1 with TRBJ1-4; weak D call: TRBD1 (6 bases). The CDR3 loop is CSVPGAGDEKLFF. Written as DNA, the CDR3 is TGCAGCGTGCCAGGGGCCGGGGATGAAAAACTGTTTTTT.